Listed below are T cell receptor beta chains from one sample, sequenced in a study of blood T cells in healthy people across ages. TCRdb reanalysed the 5' RACE reads using MiXCR and keeps one entry per CDR3 protein. The top ten hold over 9% of the sample, which has roughly 1.6 million distinct CDR3 sequences, about 31% seen once. Input material: blood. The receptors shown here come from a woman aged 25 to 45 in good health. CDR3s include the opening cysteine and the closing phenylalanine or tryptophan. D genes are given only for firm matches. Size values are once, few and many counts, or a class for expanded clones, and some rows have none.

j_call	clone_size	cdr3_length	v_call	d_call	cdr3_aa	cdr3_nt
TRBJ2-1	.	14	TRBV15	TRBD2	CATTPGLEYNEQFF	TGTGCCACCACCCCGGGACTAGAATACAATGAGCAGTTCTTC
TRBJ1-4	.	15	TRBV7-8	.	CASSPLTGHSEKLFF	TGTGCCAGCAGCCCCCTGACAGGACATTCGGAAAAACTGTTTTTT
TRBJ2-7	many	13	TRBV20-1	TRBD2	CSASGSGTYEQYF	TGCAGTGCTAGTGGTAGCGGGACTTACGAGCAGTACTTC
TRBJ1-2	few	15	TRBV29-1	.	CSVDGPGVSGGGYTF	TGCAGCGTTGACGGCCCAGGGGTTTCGGGGGGTGGCTACACCTTC
TRBJ2-7	.	18	TRBV5-1	.	CASSLGQGGVMVSYEQYF	TGCGCCAGCAGCTTGGGTCAGGGAGGAGTCATGGTATCCTACGAGCAGTACTTC
TRBJ2-1	.	17	TRBV20-1	.	CSAREKRAPLGYNEQFF	TGCAGTGCTAGAGAAAAGCGGGCTCCCCTTGGGTACAATGAGCAGTTCTTC
TRBJ2-3	.	14	TRBV10-3	TRBD1	CASTTGGGGDTQYF	TGTGCCAGCACCACAGGGGGCGGGGGAGATACGCAGTATTTT
TRBJ1-2	few	13	TRBV7-3	.	CASSLGQMEGYTF	TGTGCCAGCAGCTTAGGCCAGATGGAGGGCTACACCTTC
TRBJ1-1	.	17	TRBV20-1	.	CSARGGKGYGMNTEAFF	TGCAGTGCTAGAGGCGGAAAGGGATATGGAATGAACACTGAAGCTTTCTTT
TRBJ1-5	.	19	TRBV28	.	CASSPAGANNIKGNQPQHF	TGTGCCAGCAGTCCCGCCGGGGCAAACAATATTAAAGGCAATCAGCCCCAGCATTTT
TRBJ1-1	.	14	TRBV4-1	.	CASSQRNGVTEAFF	TGCGCCAGCAGCCAACGAAATGGGGTCACTGAAGCTTTCTTT
TRBJ1-5	many	13	TRBV4-1	.	CASSPAGAQPQHF	TGCGCCAGCAGCCCTGCAGGGGCCCAGCCCCAGCATTTT
TRBJ1-1	.	14	TRBV28	TRBD1	CASKNRDRSTEAFF	TGTGCCAGCAAAAACCGGGACAGGAGCACTGAAGCTTTCTTT
TRBJ1-2	few	13	TRBV25-1	TRBD1	CASSDGQGDGYTF	TGTGCCAGCAGTGACGGACAGGGAGATGGCTACACCTTC
TRBJ2-7	.	14	TRBV27	.	CASSLNNPGHEQYF	TGTGCCAGCAGTCTTAACAATCCAGGGCACGAGCAGTACTTC
TRBJ2-7	.	16	TRBV3-1	.	CASSQDPLRSGDEQYF	TGTGCCAGCAGCCAAGATCCCCTACGGTCAGGGGACGAGCAGTACTTC
TRBJ2-5	few	17	TRBV20-1	TRBD2	CSASSPTSGRTQETQYF	TGCAGTGCTAGTTCCCCGACTAGCGGGAGGACACAAGAGACCCAGTACTTC
TRBJ1-1	.	14	TRBV7-9	TRBD1	CASSFGQGVTGAFF	TGTGCCAGCAGCTTCGGACAGGGAGTCACTGGAGCTTTCTTT
TRBJ2-5	many	16	TRBV12-3/TRBV12-4	TRBD2	CASSLRSGGLKETQYF	TGTGCCAGCAGTTTAAGAAGCGGGGGGCTTAAAGAGACCCAGTACTTC
TRBJ1-2	.	14	TRBV6-5	.	CASSPRRASDGYTF	TGTGCCAGCAGCCCCCGAAGGGCATCAGATGGCTACACCTTC
TRBJ2-2	.	15	TRBV7-3	.	CASSSSDSITGERFF	TGTGCCAGCAGCTCGAGCGATAGTATCACCGGGGAGCGGTTTTTT
TRBJ2-2	once	15	TRBV20-1	TRBD2	CSASNSGRASGELFF	TGCAGTGCTAGCAATAGCGGGAGGGCTTCCGGGGAGCTGTTTTTT
TRBJ1-1	.	16	TRBV7-3	.	CASSSGGGVGGTEAFF	TGTGCCAGCAGCTCCGGTGGGGGTGTCGGAGGCACTGAAGCTTTCTTT
TRBJ2-7	few	14	TRBV6-6	TRBD1	CASSTTGASYEQYF	TGTGCCAGCAGTACGACAGGGGCTAGCTACGAGCAGTACTTC
TRBJ2-1	few	12	TRBV28	.	CASSFTANEQFF	TGTGCCAGCAGTTTTACGGCCAATGAGCAGTTCTTC
TRBJ2-1	.	16	TRBV7-9	.	CASSFRVAEGYNEQFF	TGTGCCAGCAGCTTTCGGGTGGCGGAGGGCTACAATGAGCAGTTCTTC
TRBJ2-1	.	14	TRBV9	.	CASSAQGGSNEQFF	TGTGCCAGCAGCGCTCAGGGGGGTAGCAATGAGCAGTTCTTC
TRBJ2-1	few	12	TRBV11-2	.	CASSLGAVEQFF	TGTGCCAGCAGCTTAGGGGCCGTTGAGCAGTTCTTC
TRBJ2-3	few	17	TRBV10-3	TRBD2	CAISESSGKGGTDTQYF	TGTGCCATCAGTGAATCTAGCGGGAAGGGGGGCACAGATACGCAGTATTTT
TRBJ2-5	.	14	TRBV11-2	.	CASSLGRTSGTQYF	TGTGCCAGCAGCTTAGGTCGGACGTCGGGGACCCAGTACTTC
TRBJ1-2	.	11	TRBV12-3/TRBV12-4	.	CATTDSYGYTF	TGTGCCACGACGGACAGTTATGGCTACACCTTC
TRBJ2-1	.	13	TRBV20-1	TRBD2	CSASGGKHNEQFF	TGCAGTGCTAGCGGGGGGAAACACAATGAGCAGTTCTTC
TRBJ2-1	.	15	TRBV6-5	.	CASRTIQGLGNEQFF	TGTGCCAGCAGAACGATTCAGGGGTTAGGGAATGAGCAGTTCTTC
TRBJ2-7	.	15	TRBV27	.	CASSWLFGEHGEQYF	TGTGCCAGCAGTTGGTTGTTTGGGGAACACGGCGAGCAGTACTTC
TRBJ2-3	.	17	TRBV7-9	.	CASSIRRLGSSTDTQYF	TGTGCCAGCAGCATTCGACGGCTGGGGTCTAGCACAGATACGCAGTATTTT
TRBJ1-2	.	14	TRBV4-1	.	CASRNYSGNYGYTF	TGCGCCAGCCGAAACTACAGTGGTAACTATGGCTACACCTTC
TRBJ2-2	.	14	TRBV6-1	.	CASSEAAGPGELFF	TGTGCCAGCAGTGAAGCGGCAGGGCCCGGGGAGCTGTTTTTT
TRBJ2-3	.	18	TRBV7-2	TRBD2	CASSSRDAGGPSTDTQYF	TGTGCCAGCAGCTCCCGGGACGCGGGGGGCCCTAGCACAGATACGCAGTATTTT
TRBJ2-1	.	16	TRBV24-1	.	CATSDPGQKPYNEQFF	TGTGCCACCAGTGACCCCGGACAGAAACCCTACAATGAGCAGTTCTTC
TRBJ1-1	few	14	TRBV6-2/TRBV6-3	.	CASSPVRDPTEAFF	TGTGCCAGCAGCCCAGTGAGAGATCCAACTGAAGCTTTCTTT
TRBJ1-6	few	13	TRBV10-3	.	CAISGQDNSPLHF	TGTGCCATCAGTGGGCAGGATAATTCACCCCTCCACTTT
TRBJ2-1	.	13	TRBV7-9	.	CASSNRAMNEQFF	TGTGCCAGCAGTAACCGGGCCATGAATGAGCAGTTCTTC
TRBJ1-2	few	16	TRBV29-1	TRBD1	CSAWIETGGSNYGYTF	TGCAGCGCCTGGATAGAGACAGGGGGAAGTAACTATGGCTACACCTTC
TRBJ2-1	few	15	TRBV3-1	TRBD2	CASSQGRLAGNEQFF	TGTGCCAGCAGCCAAGGCCGACTAGCGGGGAATGAGCAGTTCTTC
TRBJ1-2	once	12	TRBV20-1	.	CSARNGRDGYTF	TGCAGTGCCCGTAACGGGCGCGACGGCTACACCTTC
TRBJ2-5	many	15	TRBV18	TRBD2	CASSTGLAGQETQYF	TGTGCCAGCTCTACGGGACTAGCGGGCCAAGAGACCCAGTACTTC
TRBJ2-7	.	15	TRBV27	.	CASSKPDRASYEQYF	TGTGCCAGCAGTAAACCGGACCGTGCCTCCTACGAGCAGTACTTC
TRBJ2-1	few	16	TRBV11-2	TRBD2	CASSSLSSGNYNEQFF	TGTGCCAGCAGCTCCCTTTCTAGCGGGAACTACAATGAGCAGTTCTTC
TRBJ2-5	.	19	TRBV6-1	TRBD1	CASRGYRTGVMRVQETQYF	TGTGCCAGCAGGGGCTATCGGACAGGGGTAATGAGGGTCCAAGAGACCCAGTACTTC
TRBJ2-1	.	16	TRBV3-1	TRBD2	CASSQPTSGALNEQFF	TGTGCCAGCAGCCAACCCACTAGCGGGGCCCTCAATGAGCAGTTCTTC
TRBJ2-5	few	15	TRBV5-1	TRBD1	CASSLAKGAGETQYF	TGCGCCAGCAGCTTGGCCAAGGGGGCAGGAGAGACCCAGTACTTC
TRBJ2-3	.	15	TRBV10-1	.	CASSESGGSYGTQYF	TGCGCCAGCAGTGAGTCGGGAGGTAGCTATGGTACGCAGTATTTT
TRBJ2-7	few	12	TRBV12-3/TRBV12-4	.	CASSLRATEQYF	TGTGCCAGCAGTTTAAGAGCGACCGAGCAGTACTTC
TRBJ2-1	.	18	TRBV28	.	CASGLGPLATRSDNEQFF	TGTGCCAGCGGCTTGGGGCCCCTAGCGACCCGTAGCGACAATGAGCAGTTCTTC